The present T cell receptor (beta chain) was sequenced within a study of blood T cell repertoires in COVID-19. For the study at large: COVID-19 samples, acute and convalescent, were from the United States, Italy and Spain.

The CDR3 is 15 amino acids. The V gene end was trimmed by 3 bases and the J gene end by 8 bases; junction bases not matched to a gene: 13. The V gene's germline CDR1 is GTSNPN and CDR2 SVGIG (reference sequence). Recruitment covered under 25 US areas and drew participants whose ages spanned about 18 to 90 years. Assay: immunoSEQ multiplex PCR; the TCRdb copy retains only in-frame clones and omits some. Found here are more than 250,000 clones, nearly 90% of them singletons; the top ten hold roughly 1.6%. The specimen was PBMCs or T cells enriched from blood (not recorded which). The rearrangement uses TRBV30 and TRBJ2-1; TRBD2 matches 7 bases. The sequence was collected from a woman aged 18-29 years with acute COVID-19. CDR3 residues: CAWSRVGLSWDEQFF. DNA for the CDR3: TGTGCCTGGAGCAGGGTGGGACTATCTTGGGATGAGCAGTTCTTC.